This is a list of T cell receptor beta chains from one sample in a study of cytomegalovirus exposure and HLA in healthy donors. The data were produced by immunoSEQ multiplex PCR, yet TCRdb's version contains in-frame clones alone and is incomplete. Of 270,000 or so clones detected, 75% to 90% appear once; the ten largest clones hold almost 4%. The sequencing sample was made of PBMCs. The receptor source for this set is a man aged 40-55 years in good health and CMV-seropositive. The CDR3 runs from the conserved cysteine through the conserved F or W. A D gene is named only where the DNA matches it firmly. Not every row has a clone size; where given, it reads once, few, many or a size class.

>TRBV5-1|TRBJ2-1|NA|once
CASSLVGGSYNEQFF
TGCGCCAGCAGCTTGGTGGGGGGCTCCTACAATGAGCAGTTCTTC
>TRBV27|TRBJ2-7|TRBD1|few
CASSLRRGLSHEQYF
TGTGCCAGCAGTTTACGCAGGGGGCTATCCCACGAGCAGTACTTC
>TRBV5-1|TRBJ2-7|TRBD1|NA
CASSRAGTGTYEQYF
TGCGCCAGCAGCCGAGCCGGGACAGGGACCTACGAGCAGTACTTC
>TRBV27|TRBJ2-7|TRBD2|NA
CASSLRGLAGDYEQYF
TGTGCCAGCAGTTTGCGTGGACTAGCGGGAGACTACGAGCAGTACTTC
>TRBV10-3|TRBJ2-2|NA|NA
CAISDRVGTGELFF
TGTGCCATCAGTGACAGGGTTGGCACCGGGGAGCTGTTTTTT
>TRBV5-1|TRBJ2-5|TRBD2|NA
CASSIDLTVGLAGQETQYF
TGCGCCAGCAGCATCGACCTCACGGTGGGACTAGCGGGCCAAGAGACCCAGTACTTC
>TRBV29-1|TRBJ2-7|TRBD2|NA
CSARSGRLSSYEQYF
TGCAGCGCTCGTAGCGGGAGGTTGAGCTCCTACGAGCAGTACTTC
>TRBV7-8|TRBJ2-2|NA|NA
CASSRLGGGTGELFF
TGTGCCAGCAGCCGCCTAGGGGGAGGGACCGGGGAGCTGTTTTTT
>TRBV2|TRBJ1-4|NA|NA
CAGRQPPNIMFF
TGTGCCGGACGACAGCCCCCTAATATAATGTTTTTT
>TRBV11-2|TRBJ1-5|NA|NA
CASSPGGTSNQPQHF
TGTGCCAGCAGCCCGGGCGGGACTAGCAATCAGCCCCAGCATTTT
>TRBV2|TRBJ2-5|TRBD2|NA
CASRARTTSGSETQYF
TGTGCCAGCAGGGCGAGAACAACTAGCGGGAGCGAGACCCAGTACTTC
>TRBV30|TRBJ2-3|TRBD2|NA
CAWSRLAGATDTQYF
TGTGCCTGGAGTAGACTAGCGGGGGCCACAGATACGCAGTATTTT
>TRBV19|TRBJ2-7|NA|NA
CASSMAGYDEQYF
TGTGCCAGTAGTATGGCAGGGTATGACGAGCAGTACTTC
>TRBV7-3|TRBJ2-1|TRBD2|NA
CASSFAGARNEQFF
TGTGCCAGCAGCTTCGCGGGAGCAAGAAATGAGCAGTTCTTC
>TRBV4-3|TRBJ2-1|TRBD1|NA
CASSQEPTGGYEQFF
TGCGCCAGCAGCCAAGAACCGACAGGGGGCTATGAGCAGTTCTTC
>TRBV27|TRBJ2-5|TRBD1|NA
CASSALIRTGEETQYF
TGTGCCAGCAGTGCACTCATAAGGACAGGAGAAGAGACCCAGTACTTC
>TRBV6-1|TRBJ2-3|NA|NA
CASSLSTDTQYF
TGTGCCAGCAGCCTATCGACAGATACGCAGTATTTT
>TRBV25-1|TRBJ2-5|NA|NA
CASSEGGSGKRETQYF
TGTGCCAGCAGTGAAGGGGGCAGTGGGAAAAGAGAGACCCAGTACTTC
>TRBV14|TRBJ1-1|NA|NA
CASSRYQGGNTEAFF
TGTGCCAGCAGCCGTTATCAGGGTGGTAACACTGAAGCTTTCTTT
>TRBV5-1|TRBJ2-1|NA|NA
CASSLGQEPYNEQFF
TGCGCCAGCAGCTTGGGACAGGAACCTTACAATGAGCAGTTCTTC
>TRBV27|TRBJ1-1|TRBD1|NA
CASSVQQGLNTEAFF
TGTGCCAGCAGTGTTCAACAGGGGCTGAACACTGAAGCTTTCTTT
>TRBV5-1|TRBJ2-3|TRBD2|NA
CASSVSSGADTQYF
TGCGCCAGCAGCGTTTCAAGCGGGGCAGATACGCAGTATTTT
>TRBV29-1|TRBJ2-1|TRBD2|NA
CSVALAGGITYNEQFF
TGCAGCGTTGCACTAGCGGGAGGGATTACCTACAATGAGCAGTTCTTC
>TRBV7-3|TRBJ1-2|NA|NA
CASSLRKGDSSYGYTF
TGTGCCAGCAGCTTAAGGAAAGGGGATAGCAGCTATGGCTACACCTTC
>TRBV5-1|TRBJ2-7|TRBD2|NA
CASSLEWGGEQYF
TGCGCCAGCAGCTTGGAATGGGGGGGCGAGCAGTACTTC
>TRBV30|TRBJ2-5|TRBD1|NA
CAWSTGQGKETQYF
TGTGCCTGGAGTACGGGACAGGGGAAAGAGACCCAGTACTTC
>TRBV4-2|TRBJ2-5|NA|NA
CASSQELSPAETQYF
TGTGCCAGCAGCCAAGAGCTCTCGCCTGCGGAGACCCAGTACTTC
>TRBV19|TRBJ2-5|NA|NA
CASSIRQGIMETQYF
TGTGCCAGTAGTATTCGCCAGGGAATCATGGAGACCCAGTACTTC
>TRBV14|TRBJ2-1|NA|NA
CASSSQTIYGYNEQFF
TGTGCCAGCAGCTCTCAGACAATATACGGTTACAATGAGCAGTTCTTC